Shown below are 20 T cell receptor beta chains from a single sample sequenced in a study of blood T cell repertoires in COVID-19. TCRdb's table, derived via immunoSEQ multiplex PCR, lists solely in-frame clones and lacks some. In the table there are about 260,000 clones, roughly 87% of which are singletons. The sequencing input was peripheral blood. The receptors derive from a woman aged 45-65 years who had recovered from COVID-19.

The V and J genes are TRBV19 and TRBJ1-1, with TRBD1 as a possible D gene (5 bases). CDR1 is LNHDA, CDR2 SQIVND, per germline (reference sequence). The CDR3 spans 13 residues. V gave up 5 bases and J gave up 2 bases, with 9 bases separating them. The CDR3 DNA sequence: TGTGCCAGTAGTCAGGGAGGTAACACTGAAGCTTTCTTT. Protein: CASSQGGNTEAFF.

The DNA of the CDR3 is TGTGCCACCTCGGGGACCAGCGGGGGGGCGGAGACCCAGTACTTC. Residues: CATSGTSGGAETQYF. This chain connects TRBV2 to TRBJ2-5; TRBD2 aligns across 10 bases. The V segment lost 10 bases and the J segment 5 bases; nucleotides outside the gene matches: 13. CDR1 SNHLY and CDR2 FYNNEI come from the germline V gene. The CDR3 consists of 15 residues.

The chain uses TRBV3-1 (or the pseudogene TRBV3-2) and TRBJ1-4, with TRBD1 matching 9 bases. Germline V CDR1 and CDR2: LGHDT, YNNKEL (reference sequence). This CDR3 spans 14 amino acids. The V segment lost 4 bases and the J segment 8 bases; nucleotides outside the gene matches: 5. The CDR3 DNA is TGTGCCAGCAGCCTGGGACAGGGTGCCGAAAAACTGTTTTTT. Protein sequence: CASSLGQGAEKLFF.

The V gene is TRBV3-1 (or the pseudogene TRBV3-2), the J gene TRBJ1-5, with 11 bases lining up with TRBD1. Losses at the gene ends were 0 bases for V and 4 bases for J; bases not matched to a gene: 2. CDR1 is LGHDT and CDR2 is YNNKEL in the germline V gene (reference sequence). There are 16 residues in the CDR3. The CDR3 nucleotides read TGTGCCAGCAGCCAAGACGGGACAGGGGGAAATCAGCCCCAGCATTTT. It yields the protein CASSQDGTGGNQPQHF.

The rearrangement links TRBV6-5 to TRBJ1-2, with 7 bases that match TRBD1. Germline assignment: CDR1 MNHEY and CDR2 SVGAGI. The CDR3 contains 15 residues. The trim removed 0 bases at V and 1 base at J, leaving 2 bases unmatched. The DNA for the CDR3 is TGTGCCAGCAGTTACTCTCAGGGGGTTAACTATGGCTACACCTTC. Translation gives CASSYSQGVNYGYTF.

The V call is TRBV5-1, the J call TRBJ2-1; TRBD1 matches at 7 bases. The CDR3 is 15 residues long. Per the germline V gene, CDR1 is SGHRS and CDR2 is YFSETQ. Trimming at V came to 1 base and at J to 9 bases, leaving 10 bases not matched to a gene. For the CDR3, the DNA is TGCGCCAGCAGCTTGAGACAGGGTAGATTAAGTGAGCAGTTCTTC. Its translation is CASSLRQGRLSEQFF.

The chain links TRBV15 to TRBJ2-7; 8 bases are shared with TRBD1. With 1 base clipped from V and 0 bases from J, the junction kept 5 bases outside the gene matches. From germline, CDR1 is LNHNV and CDR2 YYDKDF (reference sequence). The CDR3 length is 16 residues. This CDR3 reads CATSRGKQGVSYEQYF. In DNA, the CDR3 is TGTGCCACCAGCAGAGGGAAACAGGGGGTCTCCTACGAGCAGTACTTC.

The V and J genes are TRBV7-2 and TRBJ2-1, with 14 bases identical to TRBD2. The germline CDR1 and CDR2 sequences are SGHTA and FQGNSA. V trimming: 5 bases; J trimming: 6 bases; junction bases outside the gene matches: 6. The length of the CDR3 is 16 residues. CDR3 DNA sequence: TGTGCCAGCAGCCCCCAAGGACTAGCGGGGGGCAATGAGCAGTTCTTC. Translation: CASSPQGLAGGNEQFF.

V is TRBV11-3 and J is TRBJ2-1; 14 nucleotides line up with TRBD2. V lost 3 bases, J lost 1 base, and 5 bases stayed unmatched. Germline loops: CDR1 SGHNT, CDR2 YENEEA. The CDR3 spans 18 residues. CDR3 bases: TGTGCCAGCAGCTTCGGGACTAGCGGGAGTGGGTCCTACAATGAGCAGTTCTTC. It codes for CASSFGTSGSGSYNEQFF.

CDR3: CASSLLVGGTDTQYF. The CDR3, as DNA: TGTGCCAGCAGCCTACTAGTGGGTGGCACAGATACGCAGTATTTT. V and J are TRBV7-2 and TRBJ2-3, with D maybe TRBD2 (5 bases). Germline V gives CDR1 SGHTA, CDR2 FQGNSA. The CDR3 length is 15 residues. V shed 5 bases and J shed 1 base, with 13 bases lying between them.

The J gene is TRBJ2-1, the V gene TRBV30; 9 bases align to TRBD1. Germline V gene sequence: CDR1 GTSNPN, CDR2 SVGIG (reference sequence). The CDR3 consists of 15 residues. With V trimmed by 0 bases and J by 1 base, 1 base remained unmatched. CDR3 in amino acids: CAWSVGQGSYNEQFF. CDR3 DNA sequence: TGTGCCTGGAGTGTAGGACAGGGGTCCTACAATGAGCAGTTCTTC.

The V and J genes are TRBV5-4 and TRBJ2-1; 7 bases fit TRBD1. V trimming: 3 bases; J trimming: 5 bases; junction bases outside the gene matches: 2. Germline assignment: CDR1 SGHNT and CDR2 YYREEE (reference sequence). This CDR3 has 13 amino acids. CDR3 coding DNA: TGTGCCAGCAGCTGGGACAGACACAATGAGCAGTTCTTC. Protein sequence: CASSWDRHNEQFF. Full variable domain (rest looked up from reference TRBV5-4 and TRBJ2-1): ETGVTQSPTHLIKTRGQQVTLRCSSQSGHNTVSWYQQALGQGPQFIFQYYREEENGRGNFPPRFSGLQFPNYSSELNVNALELDDSALYLCASSWDRHNEQFFGPGTRLTVL.

The CDR3 loop is CASSPQMNTEAFF. CDR3 coding DNA: TGTGCCAGCAGCCCTCAGATGAACACTGAAGCTTTCTTT. The rearrangement uses TRBV7-2 and TRBJ1-1, with unresolved D. V lost 5 bases, J lost 0 bases, and 7 bases lay in between. Per germline, CDR1 SGHTA and CDR2 FQGNSA. The CDR3 spans 13 residues.

The rearrangement joins TRBV29-1 to TRBJ2-6; D possibly corresponds to TRBD2 (6 bases). Germline V gene data show CDR1 as SQVTM and CDR2 as ANQGSEA. Trimming stripped 6 bases from V and 0 bases from J, with 12 bases between. The CDR3 sequence is 15 residues long. The CDR3 nucleotides are TGCAGCGTGCGGGACGGAGGCTCTGGGGCCAACGTCCTGACTTTC. It encodes CSVRDGGSGANVLTF.

The chain employs TRBV19 and TRBJ2-4; a weak D match, TRBD2 (5 bases). The CDR3 is 17 amino acids. The germline CDR1 and CDR2 sequences are LNHDA and SQIVND (reference sequence). V gave up 3 bases and J gave up 7 bases, with 22 bases separating them. The CDR3 DNA reads as TGTGCCAGTAGTATCCTGGGGAATATGGGCCGGAGGAACATTCAGTACTTC. Its protein is CASSILGNMGRRNIQYF. Together with reference TRBV19 and TRBJ2-4, the CDR3 gives the full variable domain: DGGITQSPKYLFRKEGQNVTLSCEQNLNHDAMYWYRQDPGQGLRLIYYSQIVNDFQKGDIAEGYSVSREKKESFPLTVTSAQKNPTAFYLCASSILGNMGRRNIQYFGAGTRLSVL.

The chain combines TRBV28 with TRBJ1-1; 10 nucleotides align to TRBD1. The CDR3 has 13 residues. The germline V gene has CDR1 MDHEN and CDR2 SYDVKM. With 0 bases clipped from V and 8 bases from J, the junction kept 0 bases outside the gene matches. The CDR3 here is CASSLWTGGEAFF. The CDR3 DNA reads as TGTGCCAGCAGTTTATGGACAGGGGGCGAAGCTTTCTTT.

This clone was counted once. The chain combines TRBV27 with TRBJ1-6; 8 nucleotides line up with TRBD1. Germline V gene data show CDR1 as MNHEY and CDR2 as SMNVEV (reference sequence). CDR3 size: 14 residues. V trimming: 10 bases; J trimming: 10 bases; junction bases outside the gene matches: 12. CDR3 sequence reads: CATWTGKFGSPLHF. In nucleotides, the CDR3 is TGTGCCACCTGGACAGGGAAATTTGGCTCACCCCTCCACTTT.

This clone was observed once. The J gene is TRBJ1-5, the V gene TRBV27; D might be TRBD1 (5 bases). This CDR3 is 16 amino acids long. Trimming took 2 bases from V and 4 from J, leaving 15 bases between them. Germline lookup yields CDR1 MNHEY and CDR2 SMNVEV (reference sequence). Here the CDR3 reads CASSLRGAGQNQPQHF. In DNA, the CDR3 is TGTGCCAGCAGTTTACGTGGGGCAGGGCAAAATCAGCCCCAGCATTTT.

The chain employs TRBV10-3 and TRBJ2-1; 9 bases are a match to TRBD2. Germline loops: CDR1 ENHRY, CDR2 SYGVKD. The CDR3 spans 14 residues. The J segment lost 3 bases and the V segment lost 4 bases, leaving 1 base of the junction unmatched. CDR3 coding DNA: TGTGCCATCAGTGCTAGCGGGAACTACAATGAGCAGTTCTTC. Amino acids: CAISASGNYNEQFF.

V usage is TRBV5-1 and J usage is TRBJ1-2; 9 bases map to TRBD1. The CDR3 is 15 amino acids. V was clipped by 0 bases and J by 7 bases; unmatched bases: 7. Germline V gene data show CDR1 as SGHRS and CDR2 as YFSETQ. CDR3 loop: CASSLVAGQGSGYTF. In DNA form, the CDR3 reads TGCGCCAGCAGCTTGGTGGCGGGACAGGGAAGTGGCTACACCTTC.